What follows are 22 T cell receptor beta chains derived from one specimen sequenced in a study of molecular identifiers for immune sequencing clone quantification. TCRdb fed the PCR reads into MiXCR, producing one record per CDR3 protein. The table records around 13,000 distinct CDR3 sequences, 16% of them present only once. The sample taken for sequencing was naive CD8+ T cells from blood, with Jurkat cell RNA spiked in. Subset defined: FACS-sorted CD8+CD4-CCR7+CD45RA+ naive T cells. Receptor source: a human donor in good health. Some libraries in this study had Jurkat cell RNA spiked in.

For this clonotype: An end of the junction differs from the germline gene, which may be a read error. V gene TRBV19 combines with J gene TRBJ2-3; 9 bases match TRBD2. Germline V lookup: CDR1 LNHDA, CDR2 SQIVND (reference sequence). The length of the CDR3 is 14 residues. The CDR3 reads CAGTEAGGVDTQYF. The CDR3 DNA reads TGTGCCGGTACCGAAGCGGGAGGTGTAGATACACAGTATTTT.

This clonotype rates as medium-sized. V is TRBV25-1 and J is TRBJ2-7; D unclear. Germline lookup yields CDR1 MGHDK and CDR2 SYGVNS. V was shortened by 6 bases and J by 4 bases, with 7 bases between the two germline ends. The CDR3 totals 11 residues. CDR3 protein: CASRMGYEQYF. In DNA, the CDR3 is TGTGCCAGCAGAATGGGTTACGAGCAGTACTTC.

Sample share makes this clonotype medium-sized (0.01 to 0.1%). This CDR3 reads CSASASGTYEQYF. In DNA, the CDR3 is TGCAGTGCGTCGGCTAGCGGGACCTACGAGCAGTACTTC. The chain joins TRBV20-1 to TRBJ2-7; 9 bases agree with TRBD2. The germline V gene encodes CDR1 DFQATT and CDR2 SNEGSKA (reference sequence). The trim removed 6 bases at V and 2 bases at J, leaving 5 bases unmatched. This CDR3 is built from 13 residues.

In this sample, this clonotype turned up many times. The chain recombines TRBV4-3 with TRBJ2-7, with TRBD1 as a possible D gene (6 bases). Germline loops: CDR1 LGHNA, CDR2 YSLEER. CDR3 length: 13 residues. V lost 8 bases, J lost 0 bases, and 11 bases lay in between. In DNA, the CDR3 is TGCGCCAGCGCACAGGGAGTCTCCTACGAGCAGTACTTC. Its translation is CASAQGVSYEQYF.

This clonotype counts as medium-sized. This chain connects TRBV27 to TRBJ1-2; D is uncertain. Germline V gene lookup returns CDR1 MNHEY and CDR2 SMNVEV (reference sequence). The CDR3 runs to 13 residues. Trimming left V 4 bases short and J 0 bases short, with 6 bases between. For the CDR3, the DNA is TGTGCCAGCAGTTATGGGGCTAACTATGGCTACACCTTC. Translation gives CASSYGANYGYTF.

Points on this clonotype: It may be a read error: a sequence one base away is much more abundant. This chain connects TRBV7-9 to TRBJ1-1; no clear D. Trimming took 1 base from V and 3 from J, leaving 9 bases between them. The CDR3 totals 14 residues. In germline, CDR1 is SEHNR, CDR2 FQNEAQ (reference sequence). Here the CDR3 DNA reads TGTGCCAGCAGCTTAGTGGAAGTGGACACTGAAGCTTTCTTT. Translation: CASSLVEVDTEAFF.

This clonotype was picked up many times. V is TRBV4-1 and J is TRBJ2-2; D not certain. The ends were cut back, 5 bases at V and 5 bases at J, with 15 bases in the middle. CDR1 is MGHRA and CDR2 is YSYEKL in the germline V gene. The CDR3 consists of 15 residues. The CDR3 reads CASSSKVGNTGELFF. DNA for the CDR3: TGCGCCAGCAGCTCCAAGGTGGGGAATACCGGGGAGCTGTTTTTT.

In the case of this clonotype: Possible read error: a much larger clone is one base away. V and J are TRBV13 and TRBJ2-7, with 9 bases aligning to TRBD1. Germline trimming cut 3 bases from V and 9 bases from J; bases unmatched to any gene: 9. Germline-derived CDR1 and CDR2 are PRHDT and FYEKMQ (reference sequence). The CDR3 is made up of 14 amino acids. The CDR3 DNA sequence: TGTGCCAGCAGCTTTCCGACAGGGGGGGACGGGCAGTACTTC. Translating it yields CASSFPTGGDGQYF.

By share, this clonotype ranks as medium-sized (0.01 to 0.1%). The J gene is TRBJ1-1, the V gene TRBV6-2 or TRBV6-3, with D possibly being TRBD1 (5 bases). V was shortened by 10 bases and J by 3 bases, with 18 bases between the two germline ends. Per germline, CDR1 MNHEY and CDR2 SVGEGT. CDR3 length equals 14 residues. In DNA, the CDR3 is TGTGCCATCCGGAAAATCCGGGGGTACACTGAAGCTTTCTTT. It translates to CAIRKIRGYTEAFF.

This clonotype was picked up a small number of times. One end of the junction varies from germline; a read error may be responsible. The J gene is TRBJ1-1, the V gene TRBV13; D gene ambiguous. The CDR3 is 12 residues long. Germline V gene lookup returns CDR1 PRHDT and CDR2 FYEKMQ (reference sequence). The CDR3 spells CASEGRNTEASF. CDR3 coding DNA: TGTGCCAGCGAAGGGCGGAACACTGAAGCTTCCTTT.

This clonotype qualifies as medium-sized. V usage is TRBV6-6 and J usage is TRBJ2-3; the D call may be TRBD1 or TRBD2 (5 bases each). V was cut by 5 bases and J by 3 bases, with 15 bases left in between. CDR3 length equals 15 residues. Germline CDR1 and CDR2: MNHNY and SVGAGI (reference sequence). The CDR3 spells CASSDPRGRTDTQYF. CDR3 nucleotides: TGTGCCAGCAGTGATCCACGGGGCCGGACAGATACGCAGTATTTT.

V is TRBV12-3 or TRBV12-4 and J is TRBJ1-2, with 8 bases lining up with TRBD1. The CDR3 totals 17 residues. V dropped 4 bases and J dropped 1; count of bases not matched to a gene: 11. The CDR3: CASSSGQDFFLNYGYTF. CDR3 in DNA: TGTGCCAGCAGTTCGGGACAGGACTTTTTTCTTAACTATGGCTACACCTTC.

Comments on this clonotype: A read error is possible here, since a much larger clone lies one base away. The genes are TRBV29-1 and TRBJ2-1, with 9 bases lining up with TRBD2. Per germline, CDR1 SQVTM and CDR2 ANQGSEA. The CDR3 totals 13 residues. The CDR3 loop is CSVRTSDYDEQFF. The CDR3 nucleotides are TGCAGCGTTAGGACTAGCGACTACGATGAGCAGTTCTTC.

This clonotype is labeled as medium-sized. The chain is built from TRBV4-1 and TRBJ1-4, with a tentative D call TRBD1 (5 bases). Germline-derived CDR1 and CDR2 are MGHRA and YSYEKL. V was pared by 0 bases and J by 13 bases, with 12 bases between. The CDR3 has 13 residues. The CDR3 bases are TGCGCCAGCAGCCAAGATGTAACAGGTGGACTGTTTTTT. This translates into CASSQDVTGGLFF.

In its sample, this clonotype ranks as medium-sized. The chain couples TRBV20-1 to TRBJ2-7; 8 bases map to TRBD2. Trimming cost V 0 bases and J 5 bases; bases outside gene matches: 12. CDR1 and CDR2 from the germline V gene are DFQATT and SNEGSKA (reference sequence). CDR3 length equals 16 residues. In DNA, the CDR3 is TGCAGTGCTAGAGATCTCGCGTCCAGCGGGAGTAACGAGCAGTACTTC. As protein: CSARDLASSGSNEQYF.

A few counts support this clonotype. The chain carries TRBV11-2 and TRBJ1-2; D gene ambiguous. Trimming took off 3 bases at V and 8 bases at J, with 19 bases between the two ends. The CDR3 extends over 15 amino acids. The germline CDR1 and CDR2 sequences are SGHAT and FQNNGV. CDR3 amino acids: CASSFLSGGARGYTF. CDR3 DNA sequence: TGTGCCAGCAGCTTTTTGTCAGGTGGAGCGAGGGGCTACACCTTC.

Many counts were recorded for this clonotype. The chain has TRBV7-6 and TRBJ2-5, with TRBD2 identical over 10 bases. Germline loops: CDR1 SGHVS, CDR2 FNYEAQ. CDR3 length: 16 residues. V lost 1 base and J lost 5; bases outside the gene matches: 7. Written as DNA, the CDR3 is TGTGCCAGCAGCTTAGGAAGCGGGAGGGCCGGTGAGACCCAGTACTTC. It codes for CASSLGSGRAGETQYF. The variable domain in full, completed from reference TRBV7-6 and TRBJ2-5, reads GAGVSQSPRYKVTKRGQDVALRCDPISGHVSLYWYRQALGQGPEFLTYFNYEAQQDKSGLPNDRFSAERPEGSISTLTIQRTEQRDSAMYRCASSLGSGRAGETQYFGPGTRLLVL.

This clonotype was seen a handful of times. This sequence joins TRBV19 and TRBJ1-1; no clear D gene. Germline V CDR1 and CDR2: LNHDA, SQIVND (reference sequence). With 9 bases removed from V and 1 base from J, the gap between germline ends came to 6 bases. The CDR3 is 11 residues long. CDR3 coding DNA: TGTGCCAGCTTAGGGAACACTGAAGCTTTCTTT. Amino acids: CASLGNTEAFF.

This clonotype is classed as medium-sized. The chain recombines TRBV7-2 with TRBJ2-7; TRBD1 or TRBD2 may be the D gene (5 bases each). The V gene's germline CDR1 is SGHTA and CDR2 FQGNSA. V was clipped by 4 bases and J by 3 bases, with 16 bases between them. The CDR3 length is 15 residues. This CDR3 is CASSSNTGPSYEQYF. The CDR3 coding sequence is TGTGCCAGCAGCTCCAATACGGGACCCAGCTACGAGCAGTACTTC. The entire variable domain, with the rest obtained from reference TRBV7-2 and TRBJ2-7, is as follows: GAGVSQSPSNKVTEKGKDVELRCDPISGHTALYWYRQSLGQGLEFLIYFQGNSAPDKSGLPSDRFSAERTGGSVSTLTIQRTQQEDSAVYLCASSSNTGPSYEQYFGPGTRLTVT.

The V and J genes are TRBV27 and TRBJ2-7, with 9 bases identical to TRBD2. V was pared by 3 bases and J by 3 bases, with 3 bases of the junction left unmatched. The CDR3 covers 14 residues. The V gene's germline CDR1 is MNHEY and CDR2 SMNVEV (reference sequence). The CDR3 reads CASSFSTSGYEQYF. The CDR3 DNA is TGTGCCAGCAGTTTCTCGACTAGCGGCTACGAGCAGTACTTC.

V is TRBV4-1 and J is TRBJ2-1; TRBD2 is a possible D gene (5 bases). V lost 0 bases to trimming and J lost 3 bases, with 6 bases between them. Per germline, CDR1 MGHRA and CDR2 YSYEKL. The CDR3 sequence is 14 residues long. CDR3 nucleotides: TGCGCCAGCAGCCAAGAAACTAGCTACAATGAGCAGTTCTTC. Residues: CASSQETSYNEQFF.

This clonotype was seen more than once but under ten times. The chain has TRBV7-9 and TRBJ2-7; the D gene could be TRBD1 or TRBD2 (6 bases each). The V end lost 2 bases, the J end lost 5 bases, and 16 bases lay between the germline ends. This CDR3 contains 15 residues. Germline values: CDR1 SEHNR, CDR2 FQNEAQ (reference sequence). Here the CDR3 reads CASSLNNREVHEQYF. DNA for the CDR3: TGTGCCAGCAGCTTAAATAACAGGGAGGTCCACGAGCAGTACTTC.